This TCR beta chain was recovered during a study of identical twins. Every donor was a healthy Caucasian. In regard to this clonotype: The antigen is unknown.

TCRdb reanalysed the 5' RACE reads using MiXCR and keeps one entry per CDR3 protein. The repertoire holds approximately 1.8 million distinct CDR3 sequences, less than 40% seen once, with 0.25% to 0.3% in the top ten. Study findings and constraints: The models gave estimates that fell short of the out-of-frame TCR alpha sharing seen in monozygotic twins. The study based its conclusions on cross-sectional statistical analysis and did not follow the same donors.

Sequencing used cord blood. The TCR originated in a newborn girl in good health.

CDR3: CASSLGQGVWETQYF. Here the CDR3 DNA reads TGTGCCAGCAGTTTAGGACAGGGGGTGTGGGAGACCCAGTACTTC. J is TRBJ2-5 and V is TRBV12-3 or TRBV12-4, with 9 bases that match TRBD1. This CDR3 has 15 amino acids. The junction had 5 bases not matched to a gene; V was cut back by 1 base and J by 5 bases.